Shown below are 11 T cell receptor beta chains from a single sample sequenced in a study of cytomegalovirus exposure and HLA in healthy donors. PCR amplification relied on 60 Vbeta primers (plus 13 Jbeta primers). Method: immunoSEQ multiplex PCR; TCRdb's copy keeps in-frame clones and lacks some. In the table there are roughly 63,000 clones, roughly 80% of which are singletons. The specimen was PBMCs. Source of these receptors: a woman in her forties in good health and CMV-seropositive.

The sample holds one count of this clone. This chain joins TRBV6-5 and TRBJ1-5; 7 bases align to TRBD1. The CDR3 spans 13 residues. Per germline, CDR1 MNHEY and CDR2 SVGAGI. V was pared by 10 bases and J by 5 bases, with 8 bases of the junction left unmatched. CDR3 amino acids: CATGTVPYQPQHF. As DNA, the CDR3 is TGTGCCACCGGGACAGTGCCTTATCAGCCCCAGCATTTT.

This chain connects TRBV6-1 to TRBJ2-5, with D tentatively TRBD2 (5 bases). The CDR3 has 14 residues. Germline V gene data show CDR1 as MNHNS and CDR2 as SASEGT. The V gene lost 7 bases and the J gene lost 7 bases, with 19 bases spanning the gap. The CDR3 bases are TGTGCCAGCAAACCAGGACTCTCCGAAGGGACCCAGTACTTC. Encoded protein: CASKPGLSEGTQYF.

CDR3 amino acids: CASSGTTSYNEQFF. CDR3 sequence (DNA): TGTGCCAGCAGCGGGACTACCTCCTACAATGAGCAGTTCTTC. This chain links TRBV2 with TRBJ2-1, with TRBD2 matching 7 bases. The CDR3 is 14 amino acids. V lost 6 bases and J lost 0; bases outside the gene matches: 2. The germline gives CDR1 SNHLY, CDR2 FYNNEI.

The J gene is TRBJ2-3, the V gene TRBV30; D may be TRBD2 (8 bases). Germline values: CDR1 GTSNPN, CDR2 SVGIG (reference sequence). The CDR3 is 15 residues long. Trimming left V 0 bases short and J 4 bases short, with 14 bases between. CDR3 sequence: CAWSVGTAGADTQYF. The CDR3 bases are TGTGCCTGGAGTGTAGGGACAGCGGGAGCAGATACGCAGTATTTT.

The chain uses TRBV6-1 and TRBJ1-1; D not resolved. Germline CDR1 and CDR2: MNHNS and SASEGT. CDR3 length: 14 residues. Trimming cost V 1 base and J 8 bases, with 14 bases left between them. CDR3 protein: CASSEGGRKPEAFF. CDR3 in DNA: TGTGCCAGCAGTGAAGGTGGGCGAAAGCCGGAAGCTTTCTTT.

V gene TRBV7-6 combines with J gene TRBJ1-1; no clear D gene. The germline V gene encodes CDR1 SGHVS and CDR2 FNYEAQ. Trimming took 0 bases from V and 1 from J, leaving 3 bases between them. This CDR3 region has 13 residues. This CDR3 reads CASSLAGNTEAFF. The CDR3 nucleotides read TGTGCCAGCAGCTTAGCCGGGAACACTGAAGCTTTCTTT.

This chain connects TRBV6-5 to TRBJ2-7; 10 bases are a match to TRBD2. The germline gives CDR1 MNHEY, CDR2 SVGAGI. Unmatched junction bases numbered 5, after V lost 0 bases and J lost 3 bases. The CDR3 loop spans 16 amino acids. DNA for the CDR3: TGTGCCAGCAGTTACTCCCGCCTAGCGGGGGTCTACGAGCAGTACTTC. Protein product: CASSYSRLAGVYEQYF.

This clone showed up just a few times. The rearrangement joins TRBV27 to TRBJ1-6; no definite D call. CDR3 size: 15 residues. Germline lookup yields CDR1 MNHEY and CDR2 SMNVEV (reference sequence). V was trimmed by 3 bases and J by 6 bases, leaving 12 bases between them. DNA of the CDR3: TGTGCCAGCAGTTTTCGCCAGGCCCTTAATTCACCCCTCCACTTT. This translates into CASSFRQALNSPLHF.

This clone has just one count. The chain couples TRBV10-3 to TRBJ2-3, with TRBD2 identical over 12 bases. The CDR3 has 18 amino acids. V was pared by 3 bases and J by 0 bases, with 7 bases of the junction left unmatched. Looked up from germline, CDR1 is ENHRY and CDR2 is SYGVKD. The CDR3 sequence: CAISDPASGGASTDTQYF. The CDR3 nucleotides are TGTGCCATCAGTGACCCAGCTAGCGGGGGGGCTAGCACAGATACGCAGTATTTT.

This rearrangement joins TRBV9 to TRBJ1-2; 9 bases line up with TRBD1. Germline trimming cut 6 bases from V and 5 bases from J; bases unmatched to any gene: 17. In germline, CDR1 is SGDLS, CDR2 YYNGEE. This CDR3 comprises 17 residues. The CDR3 nucleotides are TGTGCCAGCACCTTAGGATGGGACGGGACAGGGAGTTATGGCTACACCTTC. This gives the protein CASTLGWDGTGSYGYTF.

The rearrangement links TRBV7-2 to TRBJ1-2; the D is unclear. Trimming removed 2 bases at V and 4 bases at J, with 8 bases between. The V gene's germline CDR1 is SGHTA and CDR2 FQGNSA. The CDR3 covers 13 residues. The CDR3 DNA is TGTGCCAGCAGCTTAACTACATCCTATGGCTACACCTTC. Its translation: CASSLTTSYGYTF.